One and the same sample provided the 10 T cell receptor beta chains below, sequenced in a study of shared clonotypes between healthy human individuals. Profiled with immunoSEQ multiplex PCR; TCRdb holds only in-frame clones, not every one. The sample includes millions of clones, more than 80% of them seen just once. Sequences were obtained from naive CD4+ T cells from PBMCs. Stated subset: CD45RA+ positively selected. Receptors were obtained from a man aged 18 to 29 in good health. Some clones in this sample may be carry-over from other donors' samples.

This chain uses TRBV28 with TRBJ1-1; D gene uncertain. Trimming left V 5 bases short and J 0 bases short, with 10 bases between. Germline CDR1 is MDHEN and CDR2 is SYDVKM. The CDR3 is 14 residues long. CDR3 amino acids: CASSPWLLNTEAFF. The CDR3 DNA reads as TGTGCCAGCAGTCCCTGGCTCTTGAACACTGAAGCTTTCTTT.

The chain couples TRBV4-1 to TRBJ1-1, with D perhaps matching TRBD1 (5 bases). This CDR3 comprises 15 residues. Germline V gene lookup returns CDR1 MGHRA and CDR2 YSYEKL. V shed 0 bases and J shed 1 base, with 9 bases lying between them. The CDR3 protein is CASSQDRTGNTEAFF. DNA of the CDR3: TGCGCCAGCAGCCAAGATAGAACAGGGAACACTGAAGCTTTCTTT.

The chain is built from TRBV13 and TRBJ1-6; no reliable D call. Trimming shortened V by 1 base and J by 8 bases, and 15 bases separated the two germline ends. CDR3 length: 16 amino acids. The germline gives CDR1 PRHDT, CDR2 FYEKMQ (reference sequence). Here the CDR3 DNA reads TGTGCCAGCAGCTTAGTCCCTCCGGGAAGGGATTCACCCCTCCACTTT. This codes for CASSLVPPGRDSPLHF.

The chain joins TRBV9 to TRBJ1-2; D gene ambiguous. Trimming pared 3 bases from V and 9 bases from J, leaving 15 bases between. Germline CDR1 and CDR2: SGDLS and YYNGEE. This CDR3 spans 13 amino acids. This CDR3 is CASSADPGLSYTF. DNA for the CDR3: TGTGCCAGCAGCGCTGATCCGGGCCTCAGCTACACCTTC.

J is TRBJ2-3 and V is TRBV11-2; 9 positions match TRBD2. The germline V gene encodes CDR1 SGHAT and CDR2 FQNNGV. This CDR3 region has 16 residues. V was pared by 8 bases and J by 5 bases, with 14 bases of the junction left unmatched. DNA for the CDR3: TGTGCCAGCCACAAGAGGGCTAGCGGGATTGGAGATACGCAGTATTTT. Residues: CASHKRASGIGDTQYF.

In DNA, the CDR3 is TGTGCCAGCGGGACAGAGAACTATGGCTACACCTTC. It specifies CASGTENYGYTF. The chain is built from TRBV28 and TRBJ1-2; 7 nucleotides agree with TRBD1. Germline CDR1 reads MDHEN; CDR2 reads SYDVKM. With 8 bases clipped from V and 2 bases from J, the junction kept 2 bases outside the gene matches. The CDR3 loop spans 12 amino acids.

The chain carries TRBV15 and TRBJ1-2, with TRBD1 matching 8 bases. V trimming: 0 bases; J trimming: 4 bases; junction bases outside the gene matches: 4. CDR1 LNHNV and CDR2 YYDKDF come from the germline V gene (reference sequence). This CDR3 spans 15 amino acids. As DNA, the CDR3 is TGTGCCACCAGCAGAGAAATCGACAGGGGCTATGGCTACACCTTC. Protein product: CATSREIDRGYGYTF.

Remarks on this clone: The identical CDR3 is also encoded by other nucleotide sequences in the sample. J is TRBJ1-5 and V is TRBV30, with D possibly matching TRBD1 (5 bases). V lost 0 bases and J 6 bases, leaving 9 bases between the germline ends. CDR1 GTSNPN and CDR2 SVGIG come from the germline V gene (reference sequence). The length of the CDR3 is 13 residues. The CDR3 nucleotides are TGTGCCTGGAGTGTACGGGGGGGTCAGCCCCAGCATTTT. Amino acid sequence: CAWSVRGGQPQHF.

Note on this clone: In the same sample, other DNA sequences code for this CDR3. The chain is built from TRBV18 and TRBJ2-3; D unresolved. Germline CDR1 and CDR2: KGHSH and LQKENI. CDR3 length: 15 amino acids. V gave up 3 bases and J gave up 0 bases, with 10 bases separating them. The CDR3 sequence: CASSPRASSTDTQYF. DNA of the CDR3: TGTGCCAGCTCACCTAGGGCATCGAGCACAGATACGCAGTATTTT.

This clone has a single count. The same CDR3 arises from other DNA sequences in this sample as well. J is TRBJ1-3 and V is TRBV19, with D possibly TRBD1 on 5 matching bases. Trimming stripped 4 bases from V and 2 bases from J, with 12 bases between. Germline CDR1 LNHDA, CDR2 SQIVND (reference sequence). This CDR3 is 15 amino acids long. The CDR3 reads CASSRAGTAGNTIYF. In DNA form, the CDR3 reads TGTGCCAGTAGTAGAGCCGGGACTGCTGGAAACACCATATATTTT.